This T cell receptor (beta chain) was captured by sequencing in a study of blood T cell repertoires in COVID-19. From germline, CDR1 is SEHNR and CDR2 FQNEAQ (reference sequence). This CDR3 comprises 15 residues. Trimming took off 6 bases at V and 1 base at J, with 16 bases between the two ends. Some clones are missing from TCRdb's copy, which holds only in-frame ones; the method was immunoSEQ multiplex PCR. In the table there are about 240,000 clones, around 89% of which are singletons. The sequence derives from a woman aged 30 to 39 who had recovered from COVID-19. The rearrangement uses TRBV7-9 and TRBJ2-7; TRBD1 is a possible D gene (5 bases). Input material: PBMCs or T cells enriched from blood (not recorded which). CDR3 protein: CASSPKQGGSYEQYF. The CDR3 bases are TGTGCCAGCAGTCCCAAGCAGGGTGGTTCCTACGAGCAGTACTTC.